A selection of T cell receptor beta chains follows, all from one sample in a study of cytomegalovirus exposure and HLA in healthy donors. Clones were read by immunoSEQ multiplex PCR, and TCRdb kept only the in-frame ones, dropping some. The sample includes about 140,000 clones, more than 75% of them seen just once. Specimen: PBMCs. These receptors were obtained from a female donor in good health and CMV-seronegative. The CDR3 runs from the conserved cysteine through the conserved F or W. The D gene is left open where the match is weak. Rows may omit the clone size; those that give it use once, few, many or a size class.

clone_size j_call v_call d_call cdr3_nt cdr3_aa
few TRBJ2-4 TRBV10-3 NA TGTGCCATCAGTGAGTCGACCGGGGGGCCCAAAAACATTCAGTACTTC CAISESTGGPKNIQYF
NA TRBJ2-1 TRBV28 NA TGTGCCAGCAGTAACCCGGGGAGCTCCTACAATGAGCAGTTCTTC CASSNPGSSYNEQFF
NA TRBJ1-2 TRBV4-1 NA TGCGCCAGCAGTCCGTTTTTAACCCCAGGGGATGGCTACACCTTC CASSPFLTPGDGYTF
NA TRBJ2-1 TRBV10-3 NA TGTGCCATCAGTGCCGACAATGAGCAGTTCTTC CAISADNEQFF
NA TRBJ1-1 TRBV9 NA TGTGCCAGCAGCGGGAGTGGGTACACTGAAGCTTTCTTT CASSGSGYTEAFF
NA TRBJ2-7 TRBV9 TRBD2 TGTGCCAGCAGCCCGTACGGGGGGGCCGTGGACGAGCAGTACTTC CASSPYGGAVDEQYF
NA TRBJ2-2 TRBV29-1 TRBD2 TGCAGCGTTGAAGAGCGACTAGCGGGGCACACCGGGGAGCTGTTTTTT CSVEERLAGHTGELFF
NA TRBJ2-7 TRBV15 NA TGTGCCACCAGCAGAGATCGCCTCGGCGGCAGGGCTTCCTACGAGCAGTACTTC CATSRDRLGGRASYEQYF
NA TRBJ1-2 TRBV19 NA TGTGCCAGTAGCGTGGTTGGCAGGGTTTATGGCTACACCTTC CASSVVGRVYGYTF
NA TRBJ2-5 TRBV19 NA TGTGCCAGTAGTATGAACCGGGAAGAGACCCAGTACTTC CASSMNREETQYF
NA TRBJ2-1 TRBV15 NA TGTGCCACCAGCAGAGGCCTTGCGGAAATTGGGAATGAGCAGTTCTTC CATSRGLAEIGNEQFF
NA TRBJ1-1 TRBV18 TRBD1 TGTGCCAGCTCACGAACAGGGGAAACTGAAGCTTTCTTT CASSRTGETEAFF
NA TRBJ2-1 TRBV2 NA TGTGCCAGCCCAGGGCTGTTGTCCTACAATGAGCAGTTCTTC CASPGLLSYNEQFF
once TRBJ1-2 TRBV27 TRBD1 TGTGCCAGCAGTCCAGTCTGGACAGGGTTAAACTATGGCTACACCTTC CASSPVWTGLNYGYTF
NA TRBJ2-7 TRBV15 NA TGTGCCACCAGCAGAGATGGGCGACGGGAATCCTACGAGCAGTACTTC CATSRDGRRESYEQYF
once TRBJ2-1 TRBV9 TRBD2 TGTGCCAGCAGCGTTAGCGGGCGGAGCAATGAGCAGTTCTTC CASSVSGRSNEQFF
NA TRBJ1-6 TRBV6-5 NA TGTGCCAGCACCCACCAGGCGTTTGGGAATTCACCCCTCCACTTT CASTHQAFGNSPLHF
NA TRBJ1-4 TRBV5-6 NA TGTGCCAGCAGCAACCGGATGAGGCTCGGGGAAAAACTGTTTTTT CASSNRMRLGEKLFF
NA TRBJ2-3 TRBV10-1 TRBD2 TGCGCCACCCGGGGAGGGGAAGATACGCAGTATTTT CATRGGEDTQYF
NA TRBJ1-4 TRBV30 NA TGTGCCTGGAGTGGTGGCAGTCTCCGAGGCACTACACTGTTTTTT CAWSGGSLRGTTLFF
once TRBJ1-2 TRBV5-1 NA TGCGCCAGCAGCTTTTCGCTGGTCGAGGGCCGGGATAGTGGCTACACCTTC CASSFSLVEGRDSGYTF
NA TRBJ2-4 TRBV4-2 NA TGTGCCAGCAGCCAAGATATTTCGAGTTTCATTCAGTACTTC CASSQDISSFIQYF
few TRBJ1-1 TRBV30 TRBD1 TGTGCCTGGGAGGGACAGGGGGCGCGGGGCACTGAAGCTTTCTTT CAWEGQGARGTEAFF
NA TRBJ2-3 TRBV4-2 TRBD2 TGTGCCAGCAGCCAAGCACTACCGGGACTAGCTTCAGATACGCAGTATTTT CASSQALPGLASDTQYF
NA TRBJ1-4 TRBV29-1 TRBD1 TGCAGCGTCGCAGGGGGAAGGTCTGAAAAACTGTTTTTT CSVAGGRSEKLFF
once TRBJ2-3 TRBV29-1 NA TGCAGCGCCCACGGTAGCGGCACAGATACGCAGTATTTT CSAHGSGTDTQYF
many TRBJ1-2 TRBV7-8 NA TGTGCCAGCAGCTTAGTTGAGGGATTCTATGGCTACACCTTC CASSLVEGFYGYTF
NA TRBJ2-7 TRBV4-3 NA TGCGCCAGCAGCCCCGCCGCCAGGGTGTACGAGCAGTACTTC CASSPAARVYEQYF
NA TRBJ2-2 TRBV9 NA TGTGCCAGCAGCGTAGGACACCTGAACACCGGGGAGCTGTTTTTT CASSVGHLNTGELFF
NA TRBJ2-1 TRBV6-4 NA TGTGCCAGCAGTGACTCTGCGGGGGCCAATGAGCAGTTCTTC CASSDSAGANEQFF
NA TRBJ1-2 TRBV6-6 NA TGTGCCAGCAGTTATCGCCCGGGTGAAGGTTATGGCTACACCTTC CASSYRPGEGYGYTF
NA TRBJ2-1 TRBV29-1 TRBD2 TGCAGCGTTGACGGCCAGCGGGAGCTAGGGAATGAGCAGTTCTTC CSVDGQRELGNEQFF
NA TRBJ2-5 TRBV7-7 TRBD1 TGTGCTAGCAGCTTAGGGACAGGTCTTGGGGGCGTGACCCAGTACTTC CASSLGTGLGGVTQYF
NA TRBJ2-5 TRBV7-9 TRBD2 TGTGCCAGCAGCTCGACTAGCGGGGGGGCCAGGCGAGAGACCCAGTACTTC CASSSTSGGARRETQYF
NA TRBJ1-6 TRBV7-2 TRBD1 TGTGCCAGCAGCCACACCCGGACAGGGCCTGGGACACCCCTCCACTTT CASSHTRTGPGTPLHF
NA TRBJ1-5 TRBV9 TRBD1 TGTGCCAGCGGGCCGGGACAGGGTCGGCAGCCCCAGCATTTT CASGPGQGRQPQHF
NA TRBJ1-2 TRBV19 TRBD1 TGTGCCAGTAGTATCTCAGGGGGCCATGGCTACACCTTC CASSISGGHGYTF
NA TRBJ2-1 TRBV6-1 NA TGTGCCAGCAATCCGGGAGCCTACAATGAGCAGTTCTTC CASNPGAYNEQFF
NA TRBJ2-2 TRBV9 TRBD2 TGTGCCAGCAGCGCCAGCGGGGGATTGGACACCGGGGAGCTGTTTTTT CASSASGGLDTGELFF
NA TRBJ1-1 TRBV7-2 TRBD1 TGTGCCAGCAGCCCGGGACAGGGGGCGCACACTGAAGCTTTCTTT CASSPGQGAHTEAFF
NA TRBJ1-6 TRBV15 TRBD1 TGTGCCACCAGCAGTCGACAGGGGGAAAGTTCACCCCTCCACTTT CATSSRQGESSPLHF